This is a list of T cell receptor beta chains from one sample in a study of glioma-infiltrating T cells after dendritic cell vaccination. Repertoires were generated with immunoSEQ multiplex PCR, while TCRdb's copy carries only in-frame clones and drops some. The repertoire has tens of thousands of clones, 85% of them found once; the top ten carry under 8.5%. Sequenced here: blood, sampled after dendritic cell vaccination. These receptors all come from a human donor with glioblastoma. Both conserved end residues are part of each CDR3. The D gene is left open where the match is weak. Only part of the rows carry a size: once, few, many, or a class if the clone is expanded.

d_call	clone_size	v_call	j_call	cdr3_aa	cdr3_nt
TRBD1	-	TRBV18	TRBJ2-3	CASSPWDRLDTDTQYF	TGTGCCAGCTCACCCTGGGACAGATTAGACACAGATACGCAGTATTTT
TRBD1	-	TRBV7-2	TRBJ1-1	CASSSGGTAFF	TGTGCCAGCAGTTCAGGGGGCACAGCTTTCTTT
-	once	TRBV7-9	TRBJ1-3	CASSFPATDVSGNTIYF	TGTGCCAGCAGCTTCCCTGCGACAGATGTCTCTGGAAACACCATATATTTT
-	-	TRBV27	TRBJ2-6	CASSLWSGGANVLTF	TGTGCCAGCAGTTTATGGTCAGGGGGGGCCAACGTCCTGACTTTC
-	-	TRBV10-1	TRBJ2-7	CASSESIRGNSYEQYF	TGCGCCAGCAGTGAGTCCATCAGGGGAAACTCCTACGAGCAGTACTTC
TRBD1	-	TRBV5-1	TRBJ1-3	CASSLDGQGTFGNTIYF	TGCGCCAGCAGCTTGGACGGACAGGGGACCTTTGGAAACACCATATATTTT
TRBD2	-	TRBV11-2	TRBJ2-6	CASSLLAGGSGANVLTF	TGTGCCAGCAGCTTACTAGCGGGAGGCTCTGGGGCCAACGTCCTGACTTTC
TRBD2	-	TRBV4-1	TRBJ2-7	CASSQEPPPTSGFAYEQYF	TGCGCCAGCAGCCAAGAACCCCCCCCGACTAGCGGGTTCGCCTACGAGCAGTACTTC
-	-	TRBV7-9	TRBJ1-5	CASSSPIGNQPQHF	TGTGCCAGCAGTTCACCCATAGGCAATCAGCCCCAGCATTTT
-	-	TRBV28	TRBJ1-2	CASTHGPGTNYGYTF	TGTGCCAGCACTCACGGGCCGGGAACTAACTATGGCTACACCTTC
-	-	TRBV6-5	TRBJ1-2	CASSRGGKKDYGYTF	TGTGCCAGCAGTCGCGGGGGGAAAAAGGACTATGGCTACACCTTC
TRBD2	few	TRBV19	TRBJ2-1	CASSIVGLAGGHEQFF	TGTGCCAGTAGTATAGTCGGACTAGCGGGAGGGCATGAGCAGTTCTTC
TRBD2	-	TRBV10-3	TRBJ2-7	CAIRKGLAGSQRVNEQYF	TGTGCCATCAGGAAGGGACTAGCGGGGTCGCAAAGGGTCAACGAGCAGTACTTC
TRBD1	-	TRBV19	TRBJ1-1	CASMYRTGAPEAFF	TGTGCCAGTATGTACCGGACAGGAGCACCTGAAGCTTTCTTT
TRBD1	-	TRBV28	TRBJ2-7	CASSHGTGKQYF	TGTGCCAGCAGCCATGGGACAGGGAAGCAGTACTTC
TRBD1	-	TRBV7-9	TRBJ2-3	CASSSNRGTTDTQYF	TGTGCCAGCAGCTCAAACAGGGGGACCACAGATACGCAGTATTTT
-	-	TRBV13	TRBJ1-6	CASSRWSYNSPLHF	TGTGCCAGCAGCCGTTGGAGTTATAATTCACCCCTCCACTTT
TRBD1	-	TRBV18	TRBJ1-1	CASSPVPGQGLNTEAFF	TGTGCCAGCTCACCCGTCCCGGGACAGGGACTGAACACTGAAGCTTTCTTT
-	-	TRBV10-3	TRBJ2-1	CAISAQGGGARGFF	TGTGCCATCAGTGCCCAAGGAGGTGGCGCACGAGGGTTCTTC
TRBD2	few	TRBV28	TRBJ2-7	CASSFPGRNYEQYF	TGTGCCAGCAGCTTCCCCGGGAGGAACTACGAGCAGTACTTC
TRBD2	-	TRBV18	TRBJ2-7	CASSPPVSSGLPLYEQYF	TGTGCCAGCTCACCCCCTGTGTCTAGCGGGCTACCACTCTACGAGCAGTACTTC
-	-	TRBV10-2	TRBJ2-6	CASSTRDSGANVLTF	TGCGCCAGCAGTACCAGGGACTCTGGGGCCAACGTCCTGACTTTC